A single sample gave rise to the 22 T cell receptor beta chains below, sequenced in a study of T cells in Graves' hyperthyroidism and ophthalmopathy. From RNA transcripts, TCR beta CDR3 regions were amplified. HTBI primers drove first-round RT-PCR of the TCR CDR3. One entry per CDR3 protein, called by TCRdb with MiXCR from the multiplex PCR reads. In the table there are roughly 360,000 distinct CDR3 sequences, roughly 13% of which are singletons. Sequencing was performed on blood. The receptors were sampled from a man aged 25 to 40 with Graves' hyperthyroidism that later progressed to Graves' ophthalmopathy.

This clonotype has a handful of counts. The chain uses TRBV10-3 and TRBJ1-5; D gene uncertain. The CDR3 runs 14 residues. CDR1 and CDR2 from the germline V gene are ENHRY and SYGVKD. V gave up 3 bases and J gave up 4 bases, with 10 bases separating them. CDR3 sequence (DNA): TGTGCCATCAGTGACCCAGGATGGAATCAGCCCCAGCATTTT. It specifies CAISDPGWNQPQHF.

The CDR3 DNA reads TGTGCCAGCAGCACGAGGGCCTACAATGAGCAGTTCTTC. It translates to CASSTRAYNEQFF. The chain couples TRBV7-3 to TRBJ2-1; possible D gene TRBD2, 5 bases. The CDR3 consists of 13 residues. V lost 5 bases to trimming and J lost 2 bases, with 7 bases between them. The V gene's germline CDR1 is SGHTA and CDR2 FQGTGA.

V is TRBV6-1 and J is TRBJ1-2, with 9 bases aligning to TRBD1. V lost 6 bases, J lost 8 bases, and 4 bases stayed unmatched. This CDR3 contains 12 residues. CDR1 is MNHNS, CDR2 SASEGT, per germline. The CDR3 region has the DNA TGTGCCAGCAGACAGACAGGGGGAGGCTACACCTTC. Translation: CASRQTGGGYTF.

The chain joins TRBV12-5 to TRBJ1-5, with D perhaps matching TRBD1 (5 bases). V was shortened by 6 bases and J by 4 bases, with 7 bases between the two germline ends. The CDR3 has 12 residues. From germline, CDR1 is LGHNT and CDR2 FRNRAP. Here the CDR3 reads CASGEGNQPQHF. The CDR3 nucleotides are TGTGCTAGTGGCGAGGGGAATCAGCCCCAGCATTTT.

This clonotype was seen a few times. The rearrangement uses TRBV18 and TRBJ1-5; a weak D match, TRBD1 (5 bases). V was trimmed by 4 bases and J by 1 base, leaving 8 bases between them. The CDR3 loop spans 14 amino acids. Germline-derived CDR1 and CDR2 are KGHSH and LQKENI. CDR3 sequence: CASSQRDSNQPQHF. The CDR3 DNA is TGTGCCAGCTCACAACGGGACAGCAATCAGCCCCAGCATTTT.

This clonotype was seen many times. V usage is TRBV12-3 or TRBV12-4 and J usage is TRBJ2-3; 12 nucleotides match TRBD2. V was clipped by 5 bases and J by 0 bases; unmatched bases: 3. This CDR3 contains 16 residues. The CDR3 spells CASSELAGGSTDTQYF. The CDR3 DNA reads TGTGCCAGCAGTGAACTAGCGGGGGGTAGCACAGATACGCAGTATTTT.

This clonotype was detected many times. V is TRBV28 and J is TRBJ2-7; 7 bases line up with TRBD2. After removal of 5 bases from V and 3 bases from J, the junction contained 25 bases not matched to a gene. The CDR3 spans 20 residues. Germline V lookup: CDR1 MDHEN, CDR2 SYDVKM. CDR3 sequence (DNA): TGTGCCAGCAGTCCCCCAATTTTAGGGGTGGGGGGACTAAGACACTACGAGCAGTACTTC. This gives the protein CASSPPILGVGGLRHYEQYF. Looking up the rest from reference TRBV28 and TRBJ2-7 gives the full variable domain: DVKVTQSSRYLVKRTGEKVFLECVQDMDHENMFWYRQDPGLGLRLIYFSYDVKMKEKGDIPEGYSVSREKKERFSLILESASTNQTSMYLCASSPPILGVGGLRHYEQYFGPGTRLTVT.

This clonotype was seen repeatedly, ten times or more. This chain joins TRBV28 and TRBJ1-6; maybe TRBD1 (6 bases). V lost 7 bases and J 7 bases, leaving 17 bases between the germline ends. This CDR3 region has 15 residues. Germline CDR1 and CDR2: MDHEN and SYDVKM. The CDR3 nucleotides read TGTGCCAGCACCAGAGGGGGACCCTTGAATTCACCCCTCCACTTT. Protein product: CASTRGGPLNSPLHF. The whole variable domain, filled in from reference TRBV28 and TRBJ1-6, reads DVKVTQSSRYLVKRTGEKVFLECVQDMDHENMFWYRQDPGLGLRLIYFSYDVKMKEKGDIPEGYSVSREKKERFSLILESASTNQTSMYLCASTRGGPLNSPLHFGNGTRLTVT.

The chain joins TRBV19 to TRBJ1-2; D perhaps matches TRBD1 (5 bases). CDR3 length: 13 residues. Germline V lookup: CDR1 LNHDA, CDR2 SQIVND (reference sequence). V gave up 4 bases and J gave up 6 bases, with 12 bases separating them. The CDR3 protein is CASSNTGGDGYTF. The CDR3 coding sequence is TGTGCCAGTAGTAATACGGGGGGAGATGGCTACACCTTC.

This clonotype was counted between two and nine times. This sequence joins TRBV7-9 and TRBJ2-7; 9 bases are a match to TRBD1. Losses at the gene ends were 6 bases for V and 10 bases for J; bases not matched to a gene: 7. The CDR3 loop spans 12 amino acids. CDR1 and CDR2 from the germline V gene are SEHNR and FQNEAQ (reference sequence). CDR3 DNA: TGTGCCAGCAGATACGGGACAGGGAGACAGTACTTC. This sequence encodes CASRYGTGRQYF.

This clonotype occurred many times. The V gene is TRBV12-3 or TRBV12-4, the J gene TRBJ1-3; D gene unclear. The length of the CDR3 is 14 residues. Trimming took off 2 bases at V and 3 bases at J, with 8 bases between the two ends. The CDR3 spells CASSLRRGGNTIYF. The CDR3 coding sequence is TGTGCCAGCAGTTTAAGGCGTGGTGGAAACACCATATATTTT.

This clonotype has a handful of counts. One end of the junction does not line up with germline, which may come from a read error. V gene TRBV24-1 combines with J gene TRBJ2-2; unclear D gene. The CDR3 runs 16 residues. Per germline, CDR1 KGHDR and CDR2 SFDVKD. The CDR3 nucleotides are TGTGCCACCGGTGACGCTCGGAGACGAAGAACCGGGGAGCTGTTTTTT. This codes for CATGDARRRRTGELFF.

This chain joins TRBV20-1 and TRBJ1-1, with D possibly TRBD1 on 6 matching bases. Trimming took off 5 bases at V and 4 bases at J, with 17 bases between the two ends. The CDR3 extends over 14 amino acids. Germline values: CDR1 DFQATT, CDR2 SNEGSKA (reference sequence). CDR3 region: CSAWDNYGGTEAFF. The CDR3 DNA reads as TGCAGTGCTTGGGACAACTATGGGGGCACTGAAGCTTTCTTT.

This clonotype came up many times. The rearrangement uses TRBV11-3 and TRBJ2-1, with 7 bases lining up with TRBD1. Germline-derived CDR1 and CDR2 are SGHNT and YENEEA. The CDR3 has 16 residues. V gave up 5 bases and J gave up 4 bases; unmatched junction bases: 11. This chain's CDR3 is CASSITGAGQYNEQFF. The CDR3 region has the DNA TGTGCCAGCAGCATAACAGGGGCTGGACAATACAATGAGCAGTTCTTC.

The genes are TRBV14 and TRBJ2-5; D might be TRBD2 (5 bases). V shed 2 bases and J shed 2 bases, with 12 bases lying between them. The CDR3 totals 15 residues. Germline loops: CDR1 SGHDN, CDR2 FVKESK. The CDR3 spells CASSQIPGWQETQYF. The CDR3 region has the DNA TGTGCCAGCAGCCAAATCCCGGGATGGCAAGAGACCCAGTACTTC.

The chain employs TRBV7-2 and TRBJ1-1, with a possible D match to TRBD1 (5 bases). Germline CDR1 and CDR2: SGHTA and FQGNSA. The CDR3 runs 14 residues. Trimming stripped 5 bases from V and 3 bases from J, with 13 bases between. The CDR3 loop reads CASSPRVGDTEAFF. The CDR3 DNA reads TGTGCCAGCAGCCCGCGGGTGGGGGACACTGAAGCTTTCTTT.

The table lists this clonotype with many counts. The J gene is TRBJ1-4, the V gene TRBV6-5; D remains ambiguous. The CDR3 has 15 amino acids. The germline CDR1 and CDR2 sequences are MNHEY and SVGAGI. V was pared by 0 bases and J by 2 bases, with 7 bases between. CDR3 nucleotide sequence: TGTGCCAGCAGTTACTCGGGCAGTACTAATGAAAAACTGTTTTTT. This translates into CASSYSGSTNEKLFF.

This clonotype showed up just a few times. The chain recombines TRBV6-1 with TRBJ1-6; no reliable D call. CDR3 length: 16 residues. Trimming left V 4 bases short and J 3 bases short, with 13 bases between. The germline CDR1 and CDR2 sequences are MNHNS and SASEGT. The CDR3: CASSAPDADYNSPLHF. DNA for the CDR3: TGTGCCAGCAGTGCCCCGGACGCAGACTATAATTCACCCCTCCACTTT.

This clonotype showed up just a few times. The chain has TRBV9 and TRBJ2-1; 7 bases are a match to TRBD2. Germline V gene sequence: CDR1 SGDLS, CDR2 YYNGEE. This CDR3 spans 13 amino acids. The V segment lost 6 bases and the J segment 7 bases; nucleotides outside the gene matches: 7. The CDR3 bases are TGTGCCAGCACCAAGGGAGGGGAGAATGAGCAGTTCTTC. This sequence encodes CASTKGGENEQFF.

The chain carries TRBV6-1 and TRBJ2-1, with D possibly TRBD2 on 6 matching bases. There are 14 residues in the CDR3. Trimming took 8 bases from V and 4 from J, leaving 15 bases between them. CDR1 MNHNS and CDR2 SASEGT come from the germline V gene. The CDR3 nucleotides read TGTGCCAGCCGCGGGACGGCAAGGTACAATGAGCAGTTCTTC. Amino acids: CASRGTARYNEQFF.

This clonotype was recorded a few times. This chain links TRBV30 with TRBJ1-4, with a tentative D call TRBD1 (6 bases). CDR1 is GTSNPN, CDR2 SVGIG, per germline (reference sequence). The ends were cut back, 1 base at V and 3 bases at J, with 12 bases in the middle. The CDR3 runs to 15 residues. For the CDR3, the DNA is TGTGCCTGGAGTGCCGGGACATTGGCTAATGAAAAACTGTTTTTT. This gives the protein CAWSAGTLANEKLFF.

This clonotype occurred many times. The genes are TRBV28 and TRBJ2-2; D is perhaps TRBD1 (6 bases). From germline, CDR1 is MDHEN and CDR2 SYDVKM. The CDR3 runs 13 residues. Trimming removed 7 bases from V and 2 bases from J, with 8 bases in between. The CDR3 nucleotides are TGTGCCAGCATCGGGACAAACACCGGGGAGCTGTTTTTT. It translates to CASIGTNTGELFF.